Presented here are 6 T cell receptor beta chains from one specimen sequenced in a study of shared clonotypes between healthy human individuals. Libraries were prepared by immunoSEQ multiplex PCR; TCRdb keeps only in-frame clonotypes and omits some of them. The table includes a few million clones, 92% detected once. The sequencing sample was made of naive CD4+ T cells from PBMCs. As to subset: CD45RA+ positively selected. The receptor set was obtained from a man aged 18 to 30 in good health. Some clones in this sample may be carry-over from other donors' samples.

This rearrangement joins TRBV7-3 to TRBJ1-6, with D possibly being TRBD1 (6 bases). Trimming left V 5 bases short and J 14 bases short, with 13 bases between. Germline-derived CDR1 and CDR2 are SGHTA and FQGTGA. The CDR3 sequence is 12 residues long. The CDR3: CASSQSEGALHF. CDR3 sequence (DNA): TGTGCCAGCAGCCAAAGTGAGGGGGCCCTCCACTTT.

For this clone: Additional DNA sequences in this sample encode the identical CDR3. J is TRBJ1-5 and V is TRBV28, with D unresolved. V was clipped by 5 bases and J by 5 bases, with 13 bases between them. The germline V gene has CDR1 MDHEN and CDR2 SYDVKM. CDR3 length equals 14 residues. CDR3 sequence: CASSPPRGHQPQHF. CDR3 nucleotide sequence: TGTGCCAGCAGTCCACCTCGGGGTCATCAGCCCCAGCATTTT.

J is TRBJ1-1 and V is TRBV25-1, with 7 nucleotides matching TRBD1. Germline trimming cut 6 bases from V and 4 bases from J; bases unmatched to any gene: 5. CDR1 and CDR2 from the germline V gene are MGHDK and SYGVNS. The CDR3 is 13 residues long. The CDR3 sequence is CASSSTGLTEAFF. Written as DNA, the CDR3 is TGTGCCAGCAGCTCGACAGGGCTCACTGAAGCTTTCTTT.

The J gene is TRBJ1-2, the V gene TRBV29-1; perhaps TRBD1 as D (5 bases). Germline CDR1 is SQVTM and CDR2 is ANQGSEA. The CDR3 totals 14 residues. V was pared by 0 bases and J by 8 bases, with 16 bases between. The CDR3 protein is CSVEDQEAGHGYTF. Written as DNA, the CDR3 is TGCAGCGTTGAAGATCAAGAGGCTGGACACGGCTACACCTTC.

V is TRBV5-1 and J is TRBJ2-5, with D possibly being TRBD1 (6 bases). Germline values: CDR1 SGHRS, CDR2 YFSETQ. The CDR3 has 14 amino acids. Trimming took off 3 bases at V and 5 bases at J, with 14 bases between the two ends. CDR3 residues: CASSWDIAGETQYF. The CDR3 DNA is TGCGCCAGCAGCTGGGACATAGCCGGGGAGACCCAGTACTTC.

The chain links TRBV7-3 to TRBJ2-3, with D perhaps matching TRBD1 or TRBD2 (6 bases each). The germline V gene encodes CDR1 SGHTA and CDR2 FQGTGA. V dropped 4 bases and J dropped 0 bases, with 14 bases sitting between them. CDR3 length: 16 amino acids. This chain's CDR3 is CASSSEGVFSTDTQYF. The CDR3 nucleotides read TGTGCCAGCAGCTCGGAGGGGGTGTTTAGCACAGATACGCAGTATTTT.